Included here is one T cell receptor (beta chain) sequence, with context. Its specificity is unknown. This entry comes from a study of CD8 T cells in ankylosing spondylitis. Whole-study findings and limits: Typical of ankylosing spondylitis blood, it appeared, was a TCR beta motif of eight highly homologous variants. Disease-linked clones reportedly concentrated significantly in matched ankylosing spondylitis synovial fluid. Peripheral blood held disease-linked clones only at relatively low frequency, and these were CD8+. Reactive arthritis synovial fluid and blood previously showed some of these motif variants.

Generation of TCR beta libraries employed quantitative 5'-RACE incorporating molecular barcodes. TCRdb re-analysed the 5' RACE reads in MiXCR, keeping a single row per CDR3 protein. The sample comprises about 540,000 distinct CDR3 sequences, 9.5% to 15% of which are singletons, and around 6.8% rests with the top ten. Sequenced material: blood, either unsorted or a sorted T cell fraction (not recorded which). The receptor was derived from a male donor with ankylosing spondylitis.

CDR3 nucleotides: TGTGCCACCAGCAGAGCCATGGGGACCCGGGGCAATCAGCCCCAGCATTTT. Its protein is CATSRAMGTRGNQPQHF. V and J are TRBV15 and TRBJ1-5, with a weak D call TRBD1 (5 bases). V lost 1 base and J 2 bases, leaving 15 bases between the germline ends. From germline, CDR1 is LNHNV and CDR2 YYDKDF (reference sequence). CDR3 size: 17 residues. The whole variable domain, remainder taken from reference TRBV15 and TRBJ1-5, is DAMVIQNPRYQVTQFGKPVTLSCSQTLNHNVMYWYQQKSSQAPKLLFHYYDKDFNNEADTPDNFQSRRPNTSFCFLDIRSPGLGDTAMYLCATSRAMGTRGNQPQHFGDGTRLSIL.